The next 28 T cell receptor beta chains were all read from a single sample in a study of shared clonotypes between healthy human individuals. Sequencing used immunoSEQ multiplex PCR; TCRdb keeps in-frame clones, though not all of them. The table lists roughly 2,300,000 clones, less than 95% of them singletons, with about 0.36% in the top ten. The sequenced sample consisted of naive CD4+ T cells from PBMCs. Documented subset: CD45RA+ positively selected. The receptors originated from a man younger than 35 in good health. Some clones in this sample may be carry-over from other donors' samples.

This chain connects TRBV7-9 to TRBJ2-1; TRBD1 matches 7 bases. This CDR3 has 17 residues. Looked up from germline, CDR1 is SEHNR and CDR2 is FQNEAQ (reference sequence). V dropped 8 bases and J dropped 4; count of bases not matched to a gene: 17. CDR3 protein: CASPDLSLGTAYNEQFF. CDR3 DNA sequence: TGTGCCAGCCCCGATCTAAGCTTGGGGACAGCATACAATGAGCAGTTCTTC. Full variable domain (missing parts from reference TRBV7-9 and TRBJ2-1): DTGVSQNPRHKITKRGQNVTFRCDPISEHNRLYWYRQTLGQGPEFLTYFQNEAQLEKSRLLSDRFSAERPKGSFSTLEIQRTEQGDSAMYLCASPDLSLGTAYNEQFFGPGTRLTVL.

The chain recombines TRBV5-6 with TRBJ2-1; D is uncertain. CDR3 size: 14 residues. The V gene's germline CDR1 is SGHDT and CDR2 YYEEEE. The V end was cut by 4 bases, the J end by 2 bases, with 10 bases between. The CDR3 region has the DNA TGTGCCAGCAGCCTGGGGTCGGCCTACAATGAGCAGTTCTTC. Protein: CASSLGSAYNEQFF.

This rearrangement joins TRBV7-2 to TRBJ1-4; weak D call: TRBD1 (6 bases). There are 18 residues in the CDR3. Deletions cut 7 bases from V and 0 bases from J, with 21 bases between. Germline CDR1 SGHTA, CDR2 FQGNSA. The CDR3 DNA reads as TGTGCCAGCACCGAGTCCATTGGGGGGGCCGCAACTAATGAAAAACTGTTTTTT. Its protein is CASTESIGGAATNEKLFF.

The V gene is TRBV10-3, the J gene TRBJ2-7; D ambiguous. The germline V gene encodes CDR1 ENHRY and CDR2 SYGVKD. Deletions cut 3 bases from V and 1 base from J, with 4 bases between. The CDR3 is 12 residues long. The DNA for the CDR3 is TGTGCCATCAGTGACCCGTCCTACGAGCAGTACTTC. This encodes CAISDPSYEQYF.

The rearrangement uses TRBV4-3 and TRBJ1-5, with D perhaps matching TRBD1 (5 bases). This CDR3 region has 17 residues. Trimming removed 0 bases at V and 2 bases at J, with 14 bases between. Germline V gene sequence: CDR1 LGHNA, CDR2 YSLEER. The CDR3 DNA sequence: TGCGCCAGCAGCCAAGATCTCATGCAGGGCGGCAATCAGCCCCAGCATTTT. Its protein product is CASSQDLMQGGNQPQHF.

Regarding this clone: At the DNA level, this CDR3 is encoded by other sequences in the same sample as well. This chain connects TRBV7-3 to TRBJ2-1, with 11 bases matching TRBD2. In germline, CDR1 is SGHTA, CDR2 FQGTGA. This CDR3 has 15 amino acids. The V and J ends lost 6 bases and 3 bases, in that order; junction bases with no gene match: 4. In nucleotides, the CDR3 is TGTGCCAGCAGTTCCCTAGCGGGAGGCTACAATGAGCAGTTCTTC. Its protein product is CASSSLAGGYNEQFF.

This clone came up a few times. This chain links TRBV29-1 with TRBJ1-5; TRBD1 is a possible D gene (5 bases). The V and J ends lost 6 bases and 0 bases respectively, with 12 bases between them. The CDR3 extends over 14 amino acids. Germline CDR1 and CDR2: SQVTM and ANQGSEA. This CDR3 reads CSVSRGNSNQPQHF. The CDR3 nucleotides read TGCAGCGTATCACGGGGCAATAGCAATCAGCCCCAGCATTTT.

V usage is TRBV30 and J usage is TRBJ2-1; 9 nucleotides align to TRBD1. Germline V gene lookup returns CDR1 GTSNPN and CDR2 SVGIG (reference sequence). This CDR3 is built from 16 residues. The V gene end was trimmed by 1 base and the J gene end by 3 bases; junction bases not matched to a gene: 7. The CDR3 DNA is TGTGCCTGGAGTGACCCGACGGGACAGGGCTACAATGAGCAGTTCTTC. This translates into CAWSDPTGQGYNEQFF.

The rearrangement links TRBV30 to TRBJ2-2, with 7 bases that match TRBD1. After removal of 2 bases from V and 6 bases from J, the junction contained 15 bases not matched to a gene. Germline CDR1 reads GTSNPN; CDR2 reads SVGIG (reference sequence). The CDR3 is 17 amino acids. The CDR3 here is CAWSILPGTVGAGELFF. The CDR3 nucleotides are TGTGCCTGGAGTATCCTTCCCGGGACAGTCGGTGCCGGGGAGCTGTTTTTT.

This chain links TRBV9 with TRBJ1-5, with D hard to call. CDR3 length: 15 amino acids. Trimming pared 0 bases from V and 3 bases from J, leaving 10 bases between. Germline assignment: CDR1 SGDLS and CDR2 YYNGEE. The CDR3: CASSVEGGPNQPQHF. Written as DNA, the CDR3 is TGTGCCAGCAGCGTAGAGGGAGGCCCCAATCAGCCCCAGCATTTT. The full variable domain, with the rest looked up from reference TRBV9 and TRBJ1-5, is DSGVTQTPKHLITATGQRVTLRCSPRSGDLSVYWYQQSLDQGLQFLIQYYNGEERAKGNILERFSAQQFPDLHSELNLSSLELGDSALYFCASSVEGGPNQPQHFGDGTRLSIL.

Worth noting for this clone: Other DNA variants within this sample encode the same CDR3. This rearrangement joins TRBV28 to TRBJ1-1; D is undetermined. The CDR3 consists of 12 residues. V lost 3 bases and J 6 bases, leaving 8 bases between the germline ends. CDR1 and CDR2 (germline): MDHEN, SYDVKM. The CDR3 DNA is TGTGCCAGCAGTTTGAGGAGGGCTGAAGCTTTCTTT. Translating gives CASSLRRAEAFF.

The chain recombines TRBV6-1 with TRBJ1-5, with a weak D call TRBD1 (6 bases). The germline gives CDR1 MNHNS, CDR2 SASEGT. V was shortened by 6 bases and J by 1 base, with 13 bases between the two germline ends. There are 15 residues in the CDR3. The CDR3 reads CASRLQGRSNQPQHF. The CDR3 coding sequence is TGTGCCAGCAGGCTACAGGGCCGGAGCAATCAGCCCCAGCATTTT.

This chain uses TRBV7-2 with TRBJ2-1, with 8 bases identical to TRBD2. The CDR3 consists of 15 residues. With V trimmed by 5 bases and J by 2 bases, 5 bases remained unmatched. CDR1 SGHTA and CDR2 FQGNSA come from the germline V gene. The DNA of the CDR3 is TGTGCCAGCAGCGTCAGCGGGAGTCCCTACAATGAGCAGTTCTTC. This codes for CASSVSGSPYNEQFF. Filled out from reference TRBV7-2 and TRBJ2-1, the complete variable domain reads GAGVSQSPSNKVTEKGKDVELRCDPISGHTALYWYRQSLGQGLEFLIYFQGNSAPDKSGLPSDRFSAERTGGSVSTLTIQRTQQEDSAVYLCASSVSGSPYNEQFFGPGTRLTVL.

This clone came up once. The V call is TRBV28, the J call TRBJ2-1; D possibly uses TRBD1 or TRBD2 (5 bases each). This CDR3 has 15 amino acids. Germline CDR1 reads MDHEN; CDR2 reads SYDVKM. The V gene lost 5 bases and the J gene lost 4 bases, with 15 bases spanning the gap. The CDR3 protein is CASSDGGRFYNEQFF. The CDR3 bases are TGTGCCAGCAGTGATGGGGGTAGGTTTTACAATGAGCAGTTCTTC.

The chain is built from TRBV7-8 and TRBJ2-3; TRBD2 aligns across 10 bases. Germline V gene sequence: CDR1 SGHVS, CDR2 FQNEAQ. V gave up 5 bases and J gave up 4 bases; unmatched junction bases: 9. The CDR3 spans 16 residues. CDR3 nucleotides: TGTGCCAGCAGCCCCAAGCGGGAGGGCCTCGCAGATACGCAGTATTTT. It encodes CASSPKREGLADTQYF.

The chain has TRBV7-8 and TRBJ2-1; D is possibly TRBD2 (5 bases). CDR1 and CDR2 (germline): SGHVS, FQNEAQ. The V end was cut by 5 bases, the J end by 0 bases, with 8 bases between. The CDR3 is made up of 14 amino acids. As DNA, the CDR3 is TGTGCCAGCAGCCAAGGGAGCTCCTACAATGAGCAGTTCTTC. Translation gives CASSQGSSYNEQFF.

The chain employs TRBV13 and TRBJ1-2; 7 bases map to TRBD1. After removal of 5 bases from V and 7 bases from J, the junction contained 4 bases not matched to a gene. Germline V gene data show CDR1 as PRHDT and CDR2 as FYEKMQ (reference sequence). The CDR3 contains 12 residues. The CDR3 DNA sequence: TGTGCCAGCAGCACCGGACAGGTTGGCTACACCTTC. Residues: CASSTGQVGYTF.

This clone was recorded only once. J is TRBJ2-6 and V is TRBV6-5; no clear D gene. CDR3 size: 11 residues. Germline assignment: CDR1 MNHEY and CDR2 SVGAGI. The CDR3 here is CADLGANVLTF. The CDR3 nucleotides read TGTGCAGATCTGGGGGCCAACGTCCTGACTTTC.

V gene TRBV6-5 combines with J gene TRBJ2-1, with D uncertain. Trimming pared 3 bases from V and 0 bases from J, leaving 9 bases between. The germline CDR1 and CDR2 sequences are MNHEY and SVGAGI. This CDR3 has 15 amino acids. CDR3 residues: CASSYNGLSYNEQFF. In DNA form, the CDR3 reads TGTGCCAGCAGTTATAACGGTCTCTCCTACAATGAGCAGTTCTTC.

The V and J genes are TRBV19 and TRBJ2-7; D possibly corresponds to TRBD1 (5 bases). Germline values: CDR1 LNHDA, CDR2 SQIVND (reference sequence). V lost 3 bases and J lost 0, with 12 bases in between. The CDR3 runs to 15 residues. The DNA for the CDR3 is TGTGCCAGTAGTATCCCAGGGCCAAGCTCCTACGAGCAGTACTTC. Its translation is CASSIPGPSSYEQYF.

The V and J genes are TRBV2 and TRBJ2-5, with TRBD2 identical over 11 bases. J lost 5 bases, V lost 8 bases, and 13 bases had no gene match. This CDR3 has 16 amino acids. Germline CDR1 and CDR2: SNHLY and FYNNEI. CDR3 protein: CASVLAGGSAGETQYF. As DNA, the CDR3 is TGTGCCAGCGTCCTAGCGGGAGGTTCGGCGGGGGAGACCCAGTACTTC.

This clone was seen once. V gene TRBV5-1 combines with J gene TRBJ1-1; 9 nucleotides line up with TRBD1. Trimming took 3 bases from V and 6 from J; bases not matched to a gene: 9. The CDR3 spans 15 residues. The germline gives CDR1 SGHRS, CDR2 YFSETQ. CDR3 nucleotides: TGCGCCAGCAGCTCCCTGGACAGGGGACATGCTGAAGCTTTCTTT. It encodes CASSSLDRGHAEAFF.

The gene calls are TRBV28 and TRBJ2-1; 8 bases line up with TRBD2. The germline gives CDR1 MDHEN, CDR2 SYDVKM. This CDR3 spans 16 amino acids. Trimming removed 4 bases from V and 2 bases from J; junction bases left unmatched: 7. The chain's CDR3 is CASSSLSGGAYNEQFF. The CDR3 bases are TGTGCCAGCAGTTCACTATCGGGAGGGGCCTACAATGAGCAGTTCTTC.

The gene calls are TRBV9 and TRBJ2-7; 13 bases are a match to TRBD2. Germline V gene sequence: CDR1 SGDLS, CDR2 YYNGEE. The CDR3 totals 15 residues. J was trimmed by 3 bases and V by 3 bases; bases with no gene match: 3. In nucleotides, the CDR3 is TGTGCCAGCAGCGGGAGGACTAGCGGGAGCTACGAGCAGTACTTC. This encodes CASSGRTSGSYEQYF.

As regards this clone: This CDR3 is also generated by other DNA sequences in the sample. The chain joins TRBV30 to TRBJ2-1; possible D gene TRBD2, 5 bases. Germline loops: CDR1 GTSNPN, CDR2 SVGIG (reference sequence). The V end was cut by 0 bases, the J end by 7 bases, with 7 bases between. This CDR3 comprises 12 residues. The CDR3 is CAWSVSGNEQFF. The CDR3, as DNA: TGTGCCTGGAGTGTATCGGGGAATGAGCAGTTCTTC.

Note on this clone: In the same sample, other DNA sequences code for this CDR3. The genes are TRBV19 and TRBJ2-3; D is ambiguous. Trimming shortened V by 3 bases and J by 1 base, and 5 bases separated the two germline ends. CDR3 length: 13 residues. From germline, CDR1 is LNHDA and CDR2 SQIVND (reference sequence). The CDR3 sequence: CASSIRRTDTQYF. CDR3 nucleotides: TGTGCCAGTAGTATCCGTCGCACAGATACGCAGTATTTT.

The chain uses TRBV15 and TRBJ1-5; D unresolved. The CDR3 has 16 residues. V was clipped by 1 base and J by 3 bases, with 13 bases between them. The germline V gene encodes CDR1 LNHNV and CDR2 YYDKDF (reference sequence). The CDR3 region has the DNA TGTGCCACCAGCAGAGGAGGCACCGCCCTCAATCAGCCCCAGCATTTT. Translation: CATSRGGTALNQPQHF.

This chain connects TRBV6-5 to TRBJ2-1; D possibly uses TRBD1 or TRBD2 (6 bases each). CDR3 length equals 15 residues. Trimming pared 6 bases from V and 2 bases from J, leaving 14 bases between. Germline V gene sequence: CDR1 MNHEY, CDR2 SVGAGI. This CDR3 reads CASSPEGGAYNEQFF. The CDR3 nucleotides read TGTGCCAGCAGCCCCGAGGGGGGCGCCTACAATGAGCAGTTCTTC.